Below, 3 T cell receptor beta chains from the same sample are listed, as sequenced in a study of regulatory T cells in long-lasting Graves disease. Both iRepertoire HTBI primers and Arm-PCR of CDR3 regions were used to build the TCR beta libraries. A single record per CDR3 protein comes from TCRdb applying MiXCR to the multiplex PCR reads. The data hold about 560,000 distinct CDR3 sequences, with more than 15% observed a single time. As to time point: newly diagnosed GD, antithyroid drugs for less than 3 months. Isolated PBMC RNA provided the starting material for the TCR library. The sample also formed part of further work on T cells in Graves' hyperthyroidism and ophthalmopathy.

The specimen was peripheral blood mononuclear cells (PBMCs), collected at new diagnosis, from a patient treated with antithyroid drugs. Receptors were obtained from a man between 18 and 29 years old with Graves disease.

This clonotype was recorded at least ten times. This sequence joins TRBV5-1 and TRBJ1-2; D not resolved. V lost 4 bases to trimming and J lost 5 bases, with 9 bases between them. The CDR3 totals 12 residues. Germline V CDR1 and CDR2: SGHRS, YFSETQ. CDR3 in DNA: TGCGCCAGCAGCCCTGATCGGTATGGCTACACCTTC. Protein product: CASSPDRYGYTF.

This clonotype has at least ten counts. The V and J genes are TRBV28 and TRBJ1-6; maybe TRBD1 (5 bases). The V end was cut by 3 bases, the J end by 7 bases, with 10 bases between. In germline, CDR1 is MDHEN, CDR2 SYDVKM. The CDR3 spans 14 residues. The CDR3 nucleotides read TGTGCCAGCAGTTTCGGTAACAGGAATTCACCCCTCCACTTT. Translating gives CASSFGNRNSPLHF.

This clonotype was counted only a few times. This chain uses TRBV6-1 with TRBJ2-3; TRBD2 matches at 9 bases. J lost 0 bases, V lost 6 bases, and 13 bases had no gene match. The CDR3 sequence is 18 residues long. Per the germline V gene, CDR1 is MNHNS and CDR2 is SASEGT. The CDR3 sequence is CASSPKGAGGRSTDTQYF. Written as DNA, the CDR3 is TGTGCCAGCAGCCCGAAGGGGGCGGGAGGGCGGAGCACAGATACGCAGTATTTT.